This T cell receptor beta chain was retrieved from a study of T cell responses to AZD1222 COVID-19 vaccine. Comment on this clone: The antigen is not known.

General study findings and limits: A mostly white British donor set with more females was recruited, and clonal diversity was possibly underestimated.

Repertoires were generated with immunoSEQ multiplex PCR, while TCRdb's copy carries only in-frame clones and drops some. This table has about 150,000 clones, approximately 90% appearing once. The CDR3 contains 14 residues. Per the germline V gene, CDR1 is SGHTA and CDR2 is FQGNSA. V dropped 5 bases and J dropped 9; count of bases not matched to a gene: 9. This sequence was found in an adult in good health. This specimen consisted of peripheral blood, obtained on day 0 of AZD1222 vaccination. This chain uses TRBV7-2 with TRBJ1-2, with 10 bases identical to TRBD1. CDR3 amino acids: CASSPWTGGGSYTF. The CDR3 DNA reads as TGTGCCAGCAGCCCGTGGACAGGGGGTGGAAGCTACACCTTC.